Listed below are T cell receptor beta chains from one sample, sequenced in a study of shared clonotypes between healthy human individuals. Data came from immunoSEQ multiplex PCR; TCRdb stores just in-frame clones and leaves some out. The sample consists of approximately 2.5 million clones, 80% to 95% of them appearing once. Sequencing was performed on naive CD4+ T cells from PBMCs. Receptors were obtained from a man younger than 35 in good health. Some clones in this sample may be carry-over from other donors' samples. The CDR3 runs from the conserved cysteine through the conserved F or W. D genes are given only for firm matches. Expanded clones get a size class; other rows say once, few or many, or leave the size out.

TRBV6-5	NA	NA	TRBJ2-7	CASSYGTRGVYEQYF	TGTGCCAGCAGTTACGGTACGAGGGGGGTCTACGAGCAGTACTTC
TRBV29-1	NA	TRBD1	TRBJ2-5	CSVGTGGTQYF	TGCAGCGTCGGGACAGGGGGGACCCAGTACTTC
TRBV5-1	NA	TRBD2	TRBJ2-7	CASSSTGLAGYEQYF	TGCGCCAGCAGCTCAACGGGACTAGCGGGCTACGAGCAGTACTTC
TRBV27	NA	NA	TRBJ1-5	CASSPLGTQPQHF	TGTGCCAGCAGTCCACTGGGAACTCAGCCCCAGCATTTT
TRBV5-1	NA	NA	TRBJ1-5	CASSLDGVGQPQHF	TGCGCCAGCAGCTTGGACGGGGTAGGTCAGCCCCAGCATTTT
TRBV7-3	once	TRBD2	TRBJ2-3	CASSPQASGSVTDTQYF	TGTGCCAGCAGCCCCCAGGCTAGCGGGAGTGTCACAGATACGCAGTATTTT
TRBV4-1	NA	NA	TRBJ1-2	CASSQGVGGTGDGYTF	TGCGCCAGCAGCCAAGGAGTAGGTGGTACCGGGGATGGCTACACCTTC
TRBV6-1	NA	NA	TRBJ2-1	CASSEQGGLPSYNEQFF	TGTGCCAGCAGTGAACAAGGGGGACTCCCGAGCTACAATGAGCAGTTCTTC
TRBV6-6	NA	NA	TRBJ2-7	CASSPPRATSYEQYF	TGTGCCAGCAGTCCCCCTAGGGCCACCTCCTACGAGCAGTACTTC
TRBV7-9	NA	NA	TRBJ1-1	CASSLFQPSNTEAFF	TGTGCCAGCAGCTTATTTCAGCCATCTAACACTGAAGCTTTCTTT
TRBV7-2	NA	TRBD2	TRBJ2-3	CASSLSGRAGTDTQYF	TGTGCCAGCAGCTTAAGCGGGAGGGCCGGCACAGATACGCAGTATTTT
TRBV27	NA	NA	TRBJ2-5	CASSLGFQETQYF	TGTGCCAGCAGTTTAGGATTCCAAGAGACCCAGTACTTC
TRBV28	NA	NA	TRBJ1-1	CASSSNGEIGAFF	TGTGCCAGCAGTTCCAACGGGGAAATTGGGGCTTTCTTT
TRBV10-3	NA	TRBD2	TRBJ2-1	CAISESTGGPQFF	TGTGCCATCAGTGAGTCGACGGGAGGGCCCCAGTTCTTC
TRBV28	NA	NA	TRBJ1-2	CATGATSSYGYTF	TGTGCCACCGGGGCGACAAGTTCCTATGGCTACACCTTC
TRBV7-9	NA	NA	TRBJ1-4	CASSFSATNEKLFF	TGTGCCAGCAGCTTTTCCGCAACTAATGAAAAACTGTTTTTT
TRBV6-1	NA	NA	TRBJ1-4	CASSEARAGQGRKLFF	TGTGCCAGCAGTGAAGCTCGGGCAGGCCAAGGGAGAAAACTGTTTTTT
TRBV15	NA	NA	TRBJ1-1	CATSRDRDPTEAFF	TGTGCCACCAGCAGAGACAGGGACCCCACTGAAGCTTTCTTT
TRBV7-2	NA	NA	TRBJ2-7	CASSLAPGTYEQYF	TGTGCCAGCAGCTTAGCGCCGGGGACCTACGAGCAGTACTTC
TRBV6-6	once	NA	TRBJ2-4	CASTLGPTKNIQYF	TGTGCCAGCACCCTTGGACCAACCAAAAACATTCAGTACTTC